One sample yielded the 30 T cell receptor beta chains listed below, sequenced in a study of T cells after yellow fever vaccination. MiXCR, applied by TCRdb to the 5' RACE reads, yields one record per CDR3 protein. The table includes approximately 150,000 distinct CDR3 sequences, around 9.3% detected once. Material: CD8+ T cells sorted from PBMCs, obtained 45 days after the yellow fever booster vaccination. All receptors derive from a man aged 18 to 29 who received the YFV17D yellow fever vaccine.

This clonotype came up a few times. The genes are TRBV24-1 and TRBJ2-1, with D possibly called TRBD1 or TRBD2 (6 bases each). V lost 7 bases and J 2 bases, leaving 11 bases between the germline ends. CDR3 length: 14 amino acids. The germline CDR1 and CDR2 sequences are KGHDR and SFDVKD. The CDR3 is CATSPGGPYNEQFF. CDR3 DNA sequence: TGTGCCACCAGCCCTGGGGGGCCCTACAATGAGCAGTTCTTC.

This clonotype was observed many times. V is TRBV2 and J is TRBJ1-5; tentative D call: TRBD1 (6 bases). There are 15 residues in the CDR3. The germline CDR1 and CDR2 sequences are SNHLY and FYNNEI. V lost 5 bases and J lost 3, with 14 bases in between. Here the CDR3 reads CASSRRTEANQPQHF. CDR3 DNA: TGTGCCAGCAGTCGACGGACAGAGGCCAATCAGCCCCAGCATTTT.

This clonotype has at least ten counts. The chain combines TRBV12-3 or TRBV12-4 with TRBJ2-7; D perhaps matches TRBD1 (5 bases). The CDR3 is 14 residues long. The ends were cut back, 7 bases at V and 2 bases at J, with 15 bases in the middle. CDR3 bases: TGTGCCAGCACAGGCAGAAGGGGCGCCTACGAGCAGTACTTC. Amino acids: CASTGRRGAYEQYF.

This clonotype occurred a few times. The chain links TRBV12-3 or TRBV12-4 to TRBJ1-6; perhaps TRBD1 as D (5 bases). The CDR3 loop spans 13 amino acids. Trimming left V 2 bases short and J 9 bases short, with 8 bases between. CDR3 sequence: CASSLRGGSPLHF. The CDR3 region has the DNA TGTGCCAGCAGTTTACGGGGGGGTTCACCCCTCCACTTT.

V and J are TRBV6-5 and TRBJ2-7, with 9 nucleotides matching TRBD1. The length of the CDR3 is 15 residues. Germline V gene data show CDR1 as MNHEY and CDR2 as SVGAGI. V shed 6 bases and J 6 bases; nucleotides not matched to a gene: 12. The CDR3 DNA follows: TGTGCCAGCAGCCCTAGGACAGGGGAGTTGATCGAGCAGTACGTC. Translating gives CASSPRTGELIEQYV.

This chain joins TRBV5-5 and TRBJ2-2; D ambiguous. CDR3 size: 15 residues. Germline V gene sequence: CDR1 SGHKS, CDR2 YYEKEE (reference sequence). Trimming pared 2 bases from V and 3 bases from J, leaving 11 bases between. The CDR3 spells CASSLRGEYTGELFF. As DNA, the CDR3 is TGTGCCAGCAGCTTACGTGGGGAATACACCGGGGAGCTGTTTTTT.

This clonotype was counted only a few times. The chain couples TRBV3-1 to TRBJ2-2; 9 bases align to TRBD2. V was clipped by 3 bases and J by 0 bases; unmatched bases: 5. CDR3 length: 17 amino acids. Germline CDR1 is LGHDT and CDR2 is YNNKEL (reference sequence). This CDR3 reads CASSQASSGTNTGELFF. The CDR3 DNA reads TGTGCCAGCAGCCAGGCCTCTAGCGGGACGAACACCGGGGAGCTGTTTTTT. Full variable domain (outside the CDR3, taken from reference TRBV3-1 and TRBJ2-2): DTAVSQTPKYLVTQMGNDKSIKCEQNLGHDTMYWYKQDSKKFLKIMFSYNNKELIINETVPNRFSPKSPDKAHLNLHINSLELGDSAVYFCASSQASSGTNTGELFFGEGSRLTVL.

The chain joins TRBV4-3 to TRBJ1-2; D perhaps matches TRBD1 (6 bases). This CDR3 has 18 residues. The V end was cut by 0 bases, the J end by 8 bases, with 25 bases between. Germline V gives CDR1 LGHNA, CDR2 YSLEER. The CDR3 region has the DNA TGCGCCAGCAGCCAAGAGGTTGGCAGGAACGCAGGGGATTACGGCTACACCTTC. Protein product: CASSQEVGRNAGDYGYTF.

This clonotype was seen many times. The rearrangement joins TRBV29-1 to TRBJ2-2; 8 nucleotides match TRBD2. V gave up 0 bases and J gave up 5 bases; unmatched junction bases: 5. CDR1 is SQVTM and CDR2 is ANQGSEA in the germline V gene. This CDR3 spans 15 amino acids. For the CDR3, the DNA is TGCAGCGTTGAAGACGGACGGGGGGGGACCGGGGAGCTGTTTTTT. It is translated as CSVEDGRGGTGELFF.

This clonotype has more than one count but fewer than ten. The chain carries TRBV27 and TRBJ1-1; tentative D call: TRBD1 (6 bases). Trimming stripped 1 base from V and 5 bases from J, with 11 bases between. Germline values: CDR1 MNHEY, CDR2 SMNVEV (reference sequence). This CDR3 contains 14 residues. CDR3: CASSLYREKTEAFF. The CDR3 nucleotides are TGTGCCAGCAGTTTATACAGGGAAAAGACTGAAGCTTTCTTT.

The genes are TRBV15 and TRBJ1-2; 8 bases fit TRBD1. The CDR3 runs 15 residues. In germline, CDR1 is LNHNV, CDR2 YYDKDF (reference sequence). The ends lost 1 base at V and 0 bases at J; junction bases unmatched: 1. The CDR3 sequence: CATSRVDRANYGYTF. In nucleotides, the CDR3 is TGTGCCACCAGCAGAGTGGACAGGGCTAACTATGGCTACACCTTC.

In nucleotides, the CDR3 is TGTGCCAGCAGTTACTCCACACTAGCGGGGGGGCCAGACGAGCAGTACTTC. Amino acid sequence: CASSYSTLAGGPDEQYF. This chain joins TRBV6-5 and TRBJ2-7; the match to TRBD2 covers 13 bases. CDR1 and CDR2 (germline): MNHEY, SVGAGI. The CDR3 is 17 amino acids. V was pared by 0 bases and J by 5 bases, with 7 bases of the junction left unmatched.

V gene TRBV29-1 combines with J gene TRBJ1-2; D unclear. The CDR3 totals 11 residues. Germline-derived CDR1 and CDR2 are SQVTM and ANQGSEA. Trimming left V 2 bases short and J 4 bases short, with 5 bases between. The CDR3 DNA reads TGCAGCGTTGAAACAGCCTATGGCTACACCTTC. Translated: CSVETAYGYTF.

This chain joins TRBV7-9 and TRBJ2-5; TRBD2 might be the D (7 bases). The CDR3 is 14 residues long. CDR1 and CDR2 from the germline V gene are SEHNR and FQNEAQ (reference sequence). V lost 5 bases to trimming and J lost 5 bases, with 15 bases between them. CDR3 in DNA: TGTGCCAGCAGCCCCGGGGGGCTTCGCGAGACCCAGTACTTC. Residues: CASSPGGLRETQYF.

This clonotype was counted at least ten times. The rearrangement joins TRBV15 to TRBJ2-2; D unclear. This CDR3 is built from 14 residues. The ends were cut back, 8 bases at V and 0 bases at J, with 10 bases in the middle. Germline V gene sequence: CDR1 LNHNV, CDR2 YYDKDF (reference sequence). This CDR3 reads CATRTYPNTGELFF. The CDR3 DNA follows: TGTGCCACCCGGACGTACCCGAACACCGGGGAGCTGTTTTTT. Full variable domain (outside the CDR3, taken from reference TRBV15 and TRBJ2-2): DAMVIQNPRYQVTQFGKPVTLSCSQTLNHNVMYWYQQKSSQAPKLLFHYYDKDFNNEADTPDNFQSRRPNTSFCFLDIRSPGLGDTAMYLCATRTYPNTGELFFGEGSRLTVL.

This clonotype was counted only a few times. The CDR3 is CASSLVGGRGYTF. The CDR3 DNA is TGTGCCAGCAGTTTAGTCGGGGGCCGCGGCTACACCTTC. This chain links TRBV27 with TRBJ1-2, with D tentatively TRBD1 (6 bases). Germline-derived CDR1 and CDR2 are MNHEY and SMNVEV (reference sequence). The V end lost 2 bases, the J end lost 8 bases, and 12 bases lay between the germline ends. This CDR3 is 13 amino acids long.

V gene TRBV24-1 combines with J gene TRBJ2-1; 11 nucleotides align to TRBD2. CDR1 KGHDR and CDR2 SFDVKD come from the germline V gene. V was clipped by 4 bases and J by 7 bases; unmatched bases: 5. This CDR3 comprises 15 residues. The CDR3 DNA is TGTGCCACCAGTGACTTAGCGGGGGGGCCGAATGAGCAGTTCTTC. Translating it yields CATSDLAGGPNEQFF.

This clonotype was detected a few times. The V gene is TRBV19, the J gene TRBJ1-1; TRBD1 agrees at 7 bases. The CDR3 runs 12 residues. The V gene's germline CDR1 is LNHDA and CDR2 SQIVND (reference sequence). V was pared by 3 bases and J by 11 bases, with 6 bases of the junction left unmatched. The CDR3 bases are TGTGCCAGTAGTATCGGACAGGCTGGGGCTTTCTTT. This sequence encodes CASSIGQAGAFF.

This clonotype was detected a few times. The V and J genes are TRBV2 and TRBJ2-7; no definite D call. The CDR3 covers 13 residues. Looked up from germline, CDR1 is SNHLY and CDR2 is FYNNEI. V was pared by 10 bases and J by 6 bases, with 19 bases between. Here the CDR3 DNA reads TGTGCCACCCACACCCCCTCCGCGAGCGAGCAGTACGTC. It is translated as CATHTPSASEQYV.

In its sample, this clonotype was seen a few times. This chain links TRBV12-3 or TRBV12-4 with TRBJ2-5; TRBD1 might be the D (7 bases). Trimming took off 7 bases at V and 5 bases at J, with 14 bases between the two ends. The CDR3 is 13 amino acids. CDR3 loop: CASTQGGWETQYF. DNA for the CDR3: TGTGCCAGCACCCAGGGGGGTTGGGAGACCCAGTACTTC.

This clonotype was observed many times. The chain links TRBV4-1 to TRBJ1-1, with D possibly TRBD1 on 5 matching bases. The ends were cut back, 5 bases at V and 3 bases at J, with 16 bases in the middle. The V gene's germline CDR1 is MGHRA and CDR2 YSYEKL. This CDR3 has 15 residues. CDR3 protein: CASSRYGGEDTEAFF. The CDR3 nucleotides are TGCGCCAGCAGCAGATATGGAGGGGAGGACACTGAAGCTTTCTTT.

The chain carries TRBV25-1 and TRBJ2-5; D uncertain. Trimming left V 0 bases short and J 2 bases short, with 7 bases between. This CDR3 region has 14 residues. From germline, CDR1 is MGHDK and CDR2 SYGVNS. In DNA, the CDR3 is TGTGCCAGCAGTGAATACGATCCTCAAGAGACCCAGTACTTC. This encodes CASSEYDPQETQYF.

The V and J genes are TRBV7-9 and TRBJ1-6; TRBD1 aligns across 7 bases. J lost 10 bases, V lost 5 bases, and 8 bases had no gene match. The germline V gene encodes CDR1 SEHNR and CDR2 FQNEAQ (reference sequence). This CDR3 has 14 residues. CDR3 bases: TGTGCCAGCAGCCCCACAGGGGAGGGCTCACCCCTCCACTTT. It translates to CASSPTGEGSPLHF. Full variable domain (outside the CDR3, taken from reference TRBV7-9 and TRBJ1-6): DTGVSQNPRHKITKRGQNVTFRCDPISEHNRLYWYRQTLGQGPEFLTYFQNEAQLEKSRLLSDRFSAERPKGSFSTLEIQRTEQGDSAMYLCASSPTGEGSPLHFGNGTRLTVT.

The genes are TRBV7-3 and TRBJ1-1; D not certain. CDR1 SGHTA and CDR2 FQGTGA come from the germline V gene. V was clipped by 4 bases and J by 7 bases, with 19 bases between them. This CDR3 contains 15 residues. CDR3 DNA sequence: TGTGCCAGCAGCTCCACCACCGGGCCCCCCGGTGAAGCTTTCTTT. Its protein is CASSSTTGPPGEAFF.

This clonotype was detected only a few times. The rearrangement links TRBV13 to TRBJ1-5; 8 nucleotides line up with TRBD1. Germline V CDR1 and CDR2: PRHDT, FYEKMQ (reference sequence). The ends lost 2 bases at V and 2 bases at J; junction bases unmatched: 5. CDR3 length: 16 amino acids. The CDR3 DNA reads TGTGCCAGCAGCTTATCAGGGGGCCGGCGCAATCAGCCCCAGCATTTT. It is translated as CASSLSGGRRNQPQHF.

This clonotype was picked up many times. This chain uses TRBV6-5 with TRBJ2-1; D might be TRBD1 (5 bases). The V gene lost 3 bases and the J gene lost 10 bases, with 13 bases spanning the gap. This CDR3 region has 13 residues. Germline-derived CDR1 and CDR2 are MNHEY and SVGAGI. In DNA form, the CDR3 reads TGTGCCAGCAGTTATAAGGGGCAAGGAGAGCAGTTCTTC. It specifies CASSYKGQGEQFF.

In this sample, this clonotype turned up a few times. V gene TRBV27 combines with J gene TRBJ1-2, with D uncertain. Trimming removed 1 base from V and 3 bases from J, with 9 bases in between. Per the germline V gene, CDR1 is MNHEY and CDR2 is SMNVEV (reference sequence). The CDR3 covers 14 residues. The CDR3 DNA is TGTGCCAGCAGTTTATTCAAGGGTTACTATGGCTACACCTTC. It yields the protein CASSLFKGYYGYTF.

This clonotype was observed at least ten times. The V call is TRBV5-1, the J call TRBJ2-7, with 9 bases lining up with TRBD1. J was trimmed by 3 bases and V by 4 bases; bases with no gene match: 8. The germline V gene encodes CDR1 SGHRS and CDR2 YFSETQ. The CDR3 runs 15 residues. CDR3 sequence reads: CASSPTTGGHYEQYF. CDR3 DNA sequence: TGCGCCAGCAGCCCGACGACAGGGGGGCACTACGAGCAGTACTTC.

This chain links TRBV9 with TRBJ2-3; D gene unclear. V gave up 5 bases and J gave up 3 bases, with 19 bases separating them. The CDR3 has 16 residues. CDR1 and CDR2 from the germline V gene are SGDLS and YYNGEE. CDR3 loop: CASSGILGLPTDTQYF. CDR3 coding DNA: TGTGCCAGCAGTGGTATTTTAGGGCTACCTACAGATACGCAGTATTTT.

J is TRBJ1-5 and V is TRBV15; D not resolved. The CDR3 runs 15 residues. Germline CDR1 reads LNHNV; CDR2 reads YYDKDF (reference sequence). V was pared by 0 bases and J by 4 bases, with 10 bases between. The CDR3 loop is CATSRDLGWNQPQHF. The CDR3 bases are TGTGCCACCAGCAGAGATTTAGGATGGAATCAGCCCCAGCATTTT.